Listed below are T cell receptor beta chains from one sample, sequenced in a study of T cells in Graves' hyperthyroidism and ophthalmopathy. TCRdb ran MiXCR on the multiplex PCR reads and lists one entry per CDR3 protein. The sample contains roughly 500,000 distinct CDR3 sequences, less than 25% of which appear only once. The sample comprised blood. Receptor source: a woman in her thirties with Graves' ophthalmopathy. Both conserved end residues are part of each CDR3. D genes are given only for firm matches.

D gene: TRBD1; V gene: TRBV7-2; J gene: TRBJ2-7; CDR3 protein: CASSLMGQLTYEQYF
D gene: TRBD1; V gene: TRBV6-1; J gene: TRBJ1-1; CDR3 protein: CASSADRADTEAFF
D gene: NA; V gene: TRBV12-3/TRBV12-4; J gene: TRBJ1-2; CDR3 protein: CASSLDESNYGYTF
D gene: NA; V gene: TRBV6-2/TRBV6-3; J gene: TRBJ2-5; CDR3 protein: CASRTRQETQYF
D gene: TRBD2; V gene: TRBV9; J gene: TRBJ2-5; CDR3 protein: CASSAGLAGGRQETQYF
D gene: NA; V gene: TRBV29-1; J gene: TRBJ2-2; CDR3 protein: CSATQANTGELFF
D gene: NA; V gene: TRBV6-1; J gene: TRBJ1-1; CDR3 protein: CASSEAAVNTEAFF
D gene: NA; V gene: TRBV20-1; J gene: TRBJ2-7; CDR3 protein: CSDCKAENYEQYF
D gene: NA; V gene: TRBV20-1; J gene: TRBJ1-2; CDR3 protein: CSVRDGTNYGYTF
D gene: NA; V gene: TRBV29-1; J gene: TRBJ1-2; CDR3 protein: CSVEAGLWGYTF
D gene: TRBD1; V gene: TRBV20-1; J gene: TRBJ2-7; CDR3 protein: CSAKQPGQGGYEQYF